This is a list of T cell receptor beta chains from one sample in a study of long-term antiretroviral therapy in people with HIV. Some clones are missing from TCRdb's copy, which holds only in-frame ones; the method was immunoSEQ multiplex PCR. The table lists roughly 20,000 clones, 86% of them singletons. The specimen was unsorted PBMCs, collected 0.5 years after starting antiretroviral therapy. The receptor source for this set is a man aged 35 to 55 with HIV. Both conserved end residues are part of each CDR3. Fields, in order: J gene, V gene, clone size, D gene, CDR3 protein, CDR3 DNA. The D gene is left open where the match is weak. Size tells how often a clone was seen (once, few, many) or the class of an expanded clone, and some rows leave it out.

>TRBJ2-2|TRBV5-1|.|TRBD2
CASKRTSGIGELFF
TGCGCCAGCAAACGGACTAGCGGGATCGGGGAGCTGTTTTTT
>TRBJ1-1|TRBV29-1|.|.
CSVGKEAFF
TGCAGCGTTGGGAAAGAGGCTTTCTTT
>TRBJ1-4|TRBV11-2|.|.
CASSLSPMGEKLFF
TGTGCCAGCAGCTTATCCCCAATGGGTGAAAAACTGTTTTTT
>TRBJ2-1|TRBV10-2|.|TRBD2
CASSESAGGSLGQFF
TGCGCCAGCAGTGAGTCGGCGGGAGGGTCCTTGGGGCAGTTCTTC
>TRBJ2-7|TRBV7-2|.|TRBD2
CASSTGLAEYEQYF
TGTGCCAGCAGCACGGGACTAGCGGAATACGAGCAGTACTTC
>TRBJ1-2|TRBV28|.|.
CASGAALPSGYTF
TGTGCCAGCGGGGCAGCGCTCCCTTCCGGCTACACCTTC
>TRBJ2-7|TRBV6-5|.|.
CASSAGTVTYEQYF
TGTGCCAGCAGTGCCGGGACGGTTACCTACGAGCAGTACTTC
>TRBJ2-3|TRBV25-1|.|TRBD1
CASSVTGVTDTQYF
TGTGCCAGCAGTGTTACAGGGGTCACAGATACGCAGTATTTT
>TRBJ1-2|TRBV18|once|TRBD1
CASSPEGTAYGYTF
TGTGCCAGCTCACCTGAGGGGACAGCCTATGGCTACACCTTC
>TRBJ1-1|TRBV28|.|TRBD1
CASSLGTVNTEAFF
TGTGCCAGCAGTTTAGGGACAGTGAACACTGAAGCTTTCTTT
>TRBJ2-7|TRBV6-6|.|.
CASSYGLAGEQYF
TGTGCCAGCAGTTATGGTCTCGCGGGTGAGCAGTACTTC
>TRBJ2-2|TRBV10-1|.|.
CASSEGGGAFGELFF
TGCGCCAGCAGTGAAGGAGGGGGGGCCTTCGGGGAGCTGTTTTTT
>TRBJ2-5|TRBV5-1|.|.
CASSLVAGEKETQYF
TGCGCCAGCAGCTTGGTGGCAGGGGAAAAAGAGACCCAGTACTTC
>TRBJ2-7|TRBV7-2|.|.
CASSLQDISYEQYF
TGTGCCAGCAGCTTACAGGACATATCCTACGAGCAGTACTTC
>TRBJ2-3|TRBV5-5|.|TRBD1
CASSSHQTQGADTQYF
TGTGCCAGCAGCTCCCACCAGACGCAGGGGGCAGATACGCAGTATTTT